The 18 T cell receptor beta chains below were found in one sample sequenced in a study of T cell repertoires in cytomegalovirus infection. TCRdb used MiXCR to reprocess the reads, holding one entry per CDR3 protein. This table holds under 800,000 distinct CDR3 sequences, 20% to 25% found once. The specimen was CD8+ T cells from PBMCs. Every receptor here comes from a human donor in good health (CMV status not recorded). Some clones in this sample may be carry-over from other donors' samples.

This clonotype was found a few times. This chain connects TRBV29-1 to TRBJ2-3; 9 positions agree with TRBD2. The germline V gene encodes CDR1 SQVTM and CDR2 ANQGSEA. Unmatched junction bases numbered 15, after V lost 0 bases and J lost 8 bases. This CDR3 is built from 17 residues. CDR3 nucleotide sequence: TGCAGCGTTGAAGATCCCCATAAAGCGGGGGGTCAAGGTACGCAGTATTTT. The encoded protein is CSVEDPHKAGGQGTQYF.

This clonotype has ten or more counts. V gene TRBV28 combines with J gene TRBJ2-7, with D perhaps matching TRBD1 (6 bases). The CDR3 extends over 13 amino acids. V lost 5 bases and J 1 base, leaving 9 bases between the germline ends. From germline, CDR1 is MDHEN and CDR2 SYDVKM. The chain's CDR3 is CASSPGASYEQYV. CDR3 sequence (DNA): TGTGCCAGCAGTCCAGGGGCGTCCTACGAGCAGTACGTC.

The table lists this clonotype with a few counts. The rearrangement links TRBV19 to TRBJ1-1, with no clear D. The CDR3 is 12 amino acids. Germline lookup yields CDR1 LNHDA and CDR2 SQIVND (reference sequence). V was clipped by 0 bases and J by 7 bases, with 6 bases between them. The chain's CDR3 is CASSIDPGEAFF. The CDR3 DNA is TGTGCCAGTAGTATAGATCCGGGTGAAGCTTTCTTT.

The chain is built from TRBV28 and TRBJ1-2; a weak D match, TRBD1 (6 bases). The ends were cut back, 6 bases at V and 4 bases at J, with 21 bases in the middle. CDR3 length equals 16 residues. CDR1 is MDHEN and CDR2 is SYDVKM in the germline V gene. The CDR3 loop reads CASSLDETGGGYGYTF. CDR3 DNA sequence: TGTGCCAGCAGCCTCGATGAGACAGGAGGGGGCTATGGCTACACCTTC.

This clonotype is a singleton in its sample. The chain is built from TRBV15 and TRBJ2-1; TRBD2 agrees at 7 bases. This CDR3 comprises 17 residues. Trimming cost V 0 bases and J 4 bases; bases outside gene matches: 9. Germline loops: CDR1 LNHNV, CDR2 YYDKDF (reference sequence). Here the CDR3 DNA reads TGTGCCACCAGCAGAGATATGTACCTAGCGGATTACAATGAGCAGTTCTTC. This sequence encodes CATSRDMYLADYNEQFF. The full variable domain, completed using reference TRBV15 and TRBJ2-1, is DAMVIQNPRYQVTQFGKPVTLSCSQTLNHNVMYWYQQKSSQAPKLLFHYYDKDFNNEADTPDNFQSRRPNTSFCFLDIRSPGLGDTAMYLCATSRDMYLADYNEQFFGPGTRLTVL.

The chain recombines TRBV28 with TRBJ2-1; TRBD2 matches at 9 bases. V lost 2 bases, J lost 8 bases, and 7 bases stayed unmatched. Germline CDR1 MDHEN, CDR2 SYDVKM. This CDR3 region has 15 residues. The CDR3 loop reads CASSLGLATSDEQFF. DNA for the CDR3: TGTGCCAGCAGTTTAGGACTAGCGACGTCCGATGAGCAGTTCTTC.

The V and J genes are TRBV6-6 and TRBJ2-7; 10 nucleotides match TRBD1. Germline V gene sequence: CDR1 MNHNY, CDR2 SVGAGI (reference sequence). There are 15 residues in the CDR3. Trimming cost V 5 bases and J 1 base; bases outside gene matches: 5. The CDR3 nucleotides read TGTGCCAGCAGTGCTGGGGGACAGGGGTCCTACGAGCAGTACTTC. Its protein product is CASSAGGQGSYEQYF.

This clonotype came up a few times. CDR3 loop: CATQGRRLGIREKLFF. Written as DNA, the CDR3 is TGTGCGACACAAGGACGTCGCCTAGGGATTCGCGAAAAACTGTTTTTT. The chain combines TRBV25-1 with TRBJ1-4; D remains unclear. The CDR3 runs to 16 residues. The V gene's germline CDR1 is MGHDK and CDR2 SYGVNS.

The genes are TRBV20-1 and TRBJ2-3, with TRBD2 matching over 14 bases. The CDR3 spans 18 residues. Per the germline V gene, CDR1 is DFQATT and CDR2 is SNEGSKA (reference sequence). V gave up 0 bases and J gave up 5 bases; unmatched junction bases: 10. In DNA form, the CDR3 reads TGCAGTGCTAGAGATCTACTGGGACTAGCGGGGGTAAAAGATACGCAGTATTTT. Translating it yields CSARDLLGLAGVKDTQYF.

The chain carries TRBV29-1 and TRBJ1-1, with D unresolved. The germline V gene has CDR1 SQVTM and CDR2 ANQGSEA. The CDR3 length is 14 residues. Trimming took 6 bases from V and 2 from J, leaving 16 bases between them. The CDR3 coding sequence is TGCAGCGTGGCCCTCGGAGGGTTTAACACTGAAGCTTTCTTT. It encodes CSVALGGFNTEAFF.

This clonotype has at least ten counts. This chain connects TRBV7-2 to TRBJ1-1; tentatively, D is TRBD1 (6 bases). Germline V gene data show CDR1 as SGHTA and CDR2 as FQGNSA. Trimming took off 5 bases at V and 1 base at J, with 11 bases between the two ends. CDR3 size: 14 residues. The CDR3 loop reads CASSTGQRNTEAFF. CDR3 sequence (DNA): TGTGCCAGCAGCACAGGACAGCGGAACACTGAAGCTTTCTTT.

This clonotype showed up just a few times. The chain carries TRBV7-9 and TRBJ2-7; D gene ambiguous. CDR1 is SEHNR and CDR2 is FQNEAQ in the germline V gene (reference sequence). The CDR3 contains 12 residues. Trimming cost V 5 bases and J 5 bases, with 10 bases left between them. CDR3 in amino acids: CASSAPEDEQYF. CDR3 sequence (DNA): TGTGCCAGCAGCGCACCCGAGGACGAGCAGTACTTC.

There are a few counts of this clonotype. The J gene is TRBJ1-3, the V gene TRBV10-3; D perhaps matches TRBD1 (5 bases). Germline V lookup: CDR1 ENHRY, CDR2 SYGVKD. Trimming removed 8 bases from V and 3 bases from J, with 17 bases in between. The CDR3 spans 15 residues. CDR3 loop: CAILRRGSGGNTIYF. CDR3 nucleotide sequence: TGTGCCATCCTTAGGAGGGGCTCAGGTGGAAACACCATATATTTT.

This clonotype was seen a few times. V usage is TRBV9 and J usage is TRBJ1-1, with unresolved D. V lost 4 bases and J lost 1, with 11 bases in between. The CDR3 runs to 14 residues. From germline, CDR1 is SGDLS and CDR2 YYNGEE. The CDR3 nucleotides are TGTGCCAGCAGCCTATATGCAGGGAACACTGAAGCTTTCTTT. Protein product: CASSLYAGNTEAFF. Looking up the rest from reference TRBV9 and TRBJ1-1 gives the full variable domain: DSGVTQTPKHLITATGQRVTLRCSPRSGDLSVYWYQQSLDQGLQFLIQYYNGEERAKGNILERFSAQQFPDLHSELNLSSLELGDSALYFCASSLYAGNTEAFFGQGTRLTVV.

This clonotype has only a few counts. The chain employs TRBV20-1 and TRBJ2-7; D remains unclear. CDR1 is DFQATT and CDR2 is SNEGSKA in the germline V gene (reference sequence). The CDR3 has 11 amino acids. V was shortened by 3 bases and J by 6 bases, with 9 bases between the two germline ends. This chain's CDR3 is CSASSGPEQYV. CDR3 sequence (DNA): TGCAGTGCTAGCTCAGGCCCCGAGCAGTACGTC.

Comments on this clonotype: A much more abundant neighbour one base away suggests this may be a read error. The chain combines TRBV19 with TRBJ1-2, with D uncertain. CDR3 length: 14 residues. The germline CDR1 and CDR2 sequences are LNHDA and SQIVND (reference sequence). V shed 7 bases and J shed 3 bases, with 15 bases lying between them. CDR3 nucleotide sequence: TGTGCCAGTACCATCCGCGACTACGACTATGGCTACACCTTC. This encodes CASTIRDYDYGYTF.

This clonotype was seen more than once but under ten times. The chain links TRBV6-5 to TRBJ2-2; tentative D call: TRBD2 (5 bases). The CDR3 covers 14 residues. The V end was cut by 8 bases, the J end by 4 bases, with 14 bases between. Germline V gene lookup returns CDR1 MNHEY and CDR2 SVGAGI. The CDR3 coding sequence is TGTGCCAGCGGAGGCTTTTTAGGCACCGGGGAGCTGTTTTTT. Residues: CASGGFLGTGELFF.

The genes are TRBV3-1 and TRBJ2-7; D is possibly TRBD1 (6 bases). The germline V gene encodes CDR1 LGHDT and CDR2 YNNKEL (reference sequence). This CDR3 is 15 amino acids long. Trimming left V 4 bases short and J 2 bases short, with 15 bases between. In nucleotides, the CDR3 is TGTGCCAGCAGCCCCGGACAGTATCTAACCTACGAGCAGTACTTC. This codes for CASSPGQYLTYEQYF.